This T cell receptor (beta chain) emerged from a study of T-cell memory formation after mild COVID-19. Points from the study as a whole: Pre-infection memory already had some responding clones, implying cross-reactive memory joined.

TCRdb recomputed calls from the 5' RACE reads with MiXCR, one row per CDR3 protein. The table has approximately 150,000 distinct CDR3 sequences, approximately 6% seen once. Comment on this clonotype: What it binds is not known.

V was cut by 9 bases and J by 1 base, with 15 bases left in between. The CDR3 loop spans 14 amino acids. Germline assignment: CDR1 MNHEY and CDR2 SVGEGT. Sequencing was done on a sample of PBMCs or a T cell subset sorted from them (not recorded which). The chain is built from TRBV6-2 or TRBV6-3 and TRBJ2-5; a weak D match, TRBD1 (6 bases). The clonotype originates from an adult woman who had mild COVID-19 (a few samples of this study predate the infection). Cell type and time point are not known. The CDR3 spells CASSDGQPQETQYF. The DNA for the CDR3 is TGTGCCAGTTCTGATGGACAGCCCCAAGAGACCCAGTACTTC.